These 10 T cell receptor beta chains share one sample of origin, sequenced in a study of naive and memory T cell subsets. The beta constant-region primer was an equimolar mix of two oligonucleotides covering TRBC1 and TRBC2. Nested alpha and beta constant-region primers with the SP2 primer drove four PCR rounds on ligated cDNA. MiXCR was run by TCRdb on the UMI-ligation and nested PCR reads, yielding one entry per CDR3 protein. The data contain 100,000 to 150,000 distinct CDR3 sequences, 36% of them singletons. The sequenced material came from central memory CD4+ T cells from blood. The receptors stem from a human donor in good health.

CDR3 sequence: CASSETSDSRYYNEQFF. The CDR3 coding sequence is TGTGCCAGCAGTGAGACTAGCGACAGCCGTTACTACAATGAGCAGTTCTTC. The rearrangement uses TRBV2 and TRBJ2-1, with TRBD2 identical over 8 bases. Trimming at V came to 3 bases and at J to 3 bases, leaving 10 bases not matched to a gene. This CDR3 region has 17 residues. Germline loops: CDR1 SNHLY, CDR2 FYNNEI.

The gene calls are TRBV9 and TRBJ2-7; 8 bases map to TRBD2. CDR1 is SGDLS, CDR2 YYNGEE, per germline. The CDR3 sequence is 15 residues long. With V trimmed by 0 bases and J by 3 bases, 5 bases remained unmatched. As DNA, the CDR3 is TGTGCCAGCAGCGTAGGTCGGGAGGGCCTCTACGAGCAGTACTTC. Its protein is CASSVGREGLYEQYF.

The CDR3 loop reads CASSLSTAHSNQPQHF. The CDR3 DNA follows: TGTGCCAGCAGTTTATCGACAGCCCATAGCAATCAGCCCCAGCATTTT. This chain joins TRBV28 and TRBJ1-5; TRBD1 is a possible D gene (5 bases). V lost 1 base and J 0 bases, leaving 10 bases between the germline ends. Germline V gene sequence: CDR1 MDHEN, CDR2 SYDVKM. The CDR3 loop spans 16 amino acids.

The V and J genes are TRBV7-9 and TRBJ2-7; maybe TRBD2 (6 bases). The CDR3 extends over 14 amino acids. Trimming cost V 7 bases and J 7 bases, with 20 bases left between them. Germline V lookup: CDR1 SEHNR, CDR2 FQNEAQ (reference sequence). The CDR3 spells CASTRDGGAREQYF. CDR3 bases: TGTGCCAGCACCCGAGACGGAGGGGCCCGGGAGCAGTACTTC.

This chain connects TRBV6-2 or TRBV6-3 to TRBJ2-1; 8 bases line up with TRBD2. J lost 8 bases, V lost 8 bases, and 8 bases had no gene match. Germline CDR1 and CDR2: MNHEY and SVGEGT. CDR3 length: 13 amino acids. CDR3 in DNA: TGTGCCAGCCAACGCGGGGGGCCCGATGAGCAGTTCTTC. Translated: CASQRGGPDEQFF.

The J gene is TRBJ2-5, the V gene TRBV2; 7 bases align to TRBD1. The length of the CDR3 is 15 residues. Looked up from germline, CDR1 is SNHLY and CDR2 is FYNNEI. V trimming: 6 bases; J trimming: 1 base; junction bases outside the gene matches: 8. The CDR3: CASRGSGTVQETQYF. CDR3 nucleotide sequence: TGTGCCAGCAGGGGCTCCGGGACAGTCCAAGAGACCCAGTACTTC.

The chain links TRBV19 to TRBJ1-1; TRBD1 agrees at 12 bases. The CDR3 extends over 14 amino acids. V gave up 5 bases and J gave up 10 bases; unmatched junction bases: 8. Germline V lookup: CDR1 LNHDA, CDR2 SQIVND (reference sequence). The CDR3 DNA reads TGTGCCAGTAGTCACCGGGACAGGGGGCTCCCAGCTTTCTTT. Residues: CASSHRDRGLPAFF. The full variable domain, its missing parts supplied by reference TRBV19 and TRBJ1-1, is DGGITQSPKYLFRKEGQNVTLSCEQNLNHDAMYWYRQDPGQGLRLIYYSQIVNDFQKGDIAEGYSVSREKKESFPLTVTSAQKNPTAFYLCASSHRDRGLPAFFGQGTRLTVV.

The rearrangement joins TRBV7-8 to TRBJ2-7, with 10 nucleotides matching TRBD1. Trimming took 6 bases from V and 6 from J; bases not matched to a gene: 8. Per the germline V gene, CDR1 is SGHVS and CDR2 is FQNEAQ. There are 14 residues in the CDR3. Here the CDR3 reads CASRLGTGVVEQYF. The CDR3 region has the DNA TGTGCCAGCAGGCTCGGGACAGGGGTCGTCGAGCAGTACTTC.

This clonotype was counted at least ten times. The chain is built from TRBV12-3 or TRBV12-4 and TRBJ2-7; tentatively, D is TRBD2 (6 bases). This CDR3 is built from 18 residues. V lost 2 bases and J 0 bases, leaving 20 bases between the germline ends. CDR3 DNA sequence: TGTGCCAGCAGTTTATTCGGAGGGGACCGTGCAAGCTCCTACGAGCAGTACTTC. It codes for CASSLFGGDRASSYEQYF.

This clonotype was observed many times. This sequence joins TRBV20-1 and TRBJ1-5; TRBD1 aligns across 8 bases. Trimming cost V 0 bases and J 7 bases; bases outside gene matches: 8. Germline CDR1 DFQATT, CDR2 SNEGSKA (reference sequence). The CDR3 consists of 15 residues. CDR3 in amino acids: CSARDDQGAGQPQHF. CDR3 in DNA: TGCAGTGCTAGAGACGACCAGGGGGCAGGGCAGCCCCAGCATTTT.